Listed below are T cell receptor beta chains from one sample, sequenced in a study of CD8+ T cells in alopecia areata. Method: immunoSEQ multiplex PCR; TCRdb's copy keeps in-frame clones and lacks some. The repertoire holds 150,000 or so clones, with 47% as singletons. The sequenced sample was CD4+ T cells sorted from blood. The receptors here all came from a human donor with alopecia areata. The CDR3 runs from the conserved cysteine through the conserved F or W. Each record gives: V gene, clone size, D gene, J gene, CDR3 protein, CDR3 DNA. D genes are given only for firm matches. Size is omitted from some rows. Given values are once, few, many or a class for expanded clones.

V: TRBV6-5; size: .; D: .; J: TRBJ2-1; CDR3: CASTRRFGNEQFF; DNA: TGTGCCAGCACTAGGCGCTTCGGCAATGAGCAGTTCTTC
V: TRBV29-1; size: .; D: TRBD1; J: TRBJ2-7; CDR3: CSVPGQASFEQYF; DNA: TGCAGCGTGCCGGGACAGGCCAGTTTCGAGCAGTACTTC
V: TRBV6-5; size: few; D: .; J: TRBJ1-2; CDR3: CASSPNFGGLYGYTF; DNA: TGTGCCAGCAGCCCCAACTTCGGGGGGCTCTATGGCTACACCTTC
V: TRBV29-1; size: few; D: .; J: TRBJ2-7; CDR3: CSVGQYEQYF; DNA: TGCAGCGTAGGACAGTACGAGCAGTACTTC
V: TRBV7-3; size: .; D: TRBD2; J: TRBJ2-3; CDR3: CASSLSGRRGDTQYF; DNA: TGTGCCAGCAGCTTATCCGGGAGGCGGGGAGATACGCAGTATTTT
V: TRBV5-1; size: .; D: .; J: TRBJ2-7; CDR3: CASSSGGGSYEQYF; DNA: TGCGCCAGCAGCTCTGGAGGCGGATCCTACGAGCAGTACTTC
V: TRBV5-6; size: few; D: .; J: TRBJ2-2; CDR3: CASSFELNTGELFF; DNA: TGTGCCAGCAGCTTCGAACTGAACACCGGGGAGCTGTTTTTT
V: TRBV2; size: few; D: TRBD2; J: TRBJ2-1; CDR3: CASRGLALYNEQFF; DNA: TGTGCCAGCCGCGGACTAGCCCTCTACAATGAGCAGTTCTTC
V: TRBV20-1; size: few; D: .; J: TRBJ2-3; CDR3: CSARAPDTQYF; DNA: TGCAGTGCTAGGGCCCCAGATACGCAGTATTTT
V: TRBV30; size: .; D: TRBD1; J: TRBJ2-7; CDR3: CAWSPYAGTGSSEQYF; DNA: TGTGCCTGGAGTCCCTACGCCGGGACAGGTTCGTCCGAGCAGTACTTC
V: TRBV7-8; size: .; D: .; J: TRBJ2-7; CDR3: CASSLADQGRKNEQYF; DNA: TGTGCCAGCAGCTTAGCGGATCAGGGCCGAAAGAACGAGCAGTACTTC
V: TRBV5-6; size: .; D: .; J: TRBJ2-2; CDR3: CASSLDLGTGELFF; DNA: TGTGCCAGCAGCTTGGACCTTGGCACCGGGGAGCTGTTTTTT
V: TRBV29-1; size: .; D: TRBD2; J: TRBJ2-1; CDR3: CSVEGTSSYNEQFF; DNA: TGCAGCGTTGAAGGGACTAGCTCCTACAATGAGCAGTTCTTC
V: TRBV6-5; size: few; D: TRBD2; J: TRBJ2-7; CDR3: CASSFTSGRIYEQYF; DNA: TGTGCCAGCAGCTTTACTAGCGGGAGGATATACGAGCAGTACTTC
V: TRBV19; size: .; D: .; J: TRBJ1-1; CDR3: CASSTRAAEAFF; DNA: TGTGCCAGTAGTACGCGGGCGGCCGAAGCTTTCTTT
V: TRBV7-2; size: .; D: .; J: TRBJ1-1; CDR3: CASSLASYTSWGTEAFF; DNA: TGTGCCAGCAGCTTAGCTAGTTATACAAGTTGGGGTACTGAAGCTTTCTTT
V: TRBV6-5; size: .; D: .; J: TRBJ2-3; CDR3: CASKAASLSTDTQYF; DNA: TGTGCCAGCAAAGCGGCTAGCCTTAGCACAGATACGCAGTATTTT
V: TRBV19; size: few; D: .; J: TRBJ1-1; CDR3: CASSTLGEAFF; DNA: TGTGCCAGTAGTACCCTCGGGGAAGCTTTCTTT
V: TRBV27; size: .; D: .; J: TRBJ1-4; CDR3: CAARGGASEKLFF; DNA: TGTGCCGCCCGGGGGGGGGCTAGTGAAAAACTGTTTTTT
V: TRBV7-9; size: few; D: TRBD2; J: TRBJ2-7; CDR3: CASSFSGSDEQYF; DNA: TGTGCCAGCAGCTTTAGCGGGAGCGACGAGCAGTACTTC
V: TRBV27; size: .; D: TRBD1; J: TRBJ2-7; CDR3: CASSFLPGQGLYEQYF; DNA: TGTGCCAGCAGTTTCTTACCGGGACAGGGCCTCTACGAGCAGTACTTC
V: TRBV29-1; size: .; D: TRBD1; J: TRBJ2-7; CDR3: CSVGYSRQGKSHF; DNA: TGCAGCGTTGGATACTCTCGACAGGGGAAATCCCACTTC
V: TRBV19; size: few; D: TRBD1; J: TRBJ2-1; CDR3: CATQGANEQFF; DNA: TGTGCCACTCAGGGGGCTAATGAGCAGTTCTTC
V: TRBV28; size: medium-sized; D: .; J: TRBJ2-2; CDR3: CASSPGTLRIAGELFF; DNA: TGTGCCAGCAGCCCTGGGACTTTGCGAATAGCCGGGGAGCTGTTTTTT